The clone carrying this TCR beta chain was counted at least ten times. Researchers made TCR beta libraries by using iRepertoire HTBI primers and running Arm-PCR on CDR3 regions. TCRdb processed the multiplex PCR reads anew with MiXCR; each CDR3 protein has one entry. Counted here are 400,000 to 500,000 distinct CDR3 sequences, 15% to 20% occurring once; the ten biggest clones make up about 23%. Time point specified: newly diagnosed GD, antithyroid drugs for less than 3 months. Making the TCR library involved RNA that had been extracted from PBMCs. The sample originates from a study of regulatory T cells in long-lasting Graves disease. CDR1 and CDR2 (germline): SGHTA, FQGNSA. Trimming took 5 bases from V and 6 from J, leaving 14 bases between them. The CDR3 runs 14 residues. This same sample was also part of a study on T cells in Graves' hyperthyroidism and ophthalmopathy.

The chain employs TRBV7-2 and TRBJ2-1; no clear D gene. The clonotype comes from a woman under 30 with Graves disease. This specimen consisted of peripheral blood mononuclear cells (PBMCs), obtained at new diagnosis, from a patient treated with antithyroid drugs. The CDR3 reads CASSLIAGSNEQFF. The CDR3 nucleotides are TGTGCCAGCAGCCTGATAGCAGGTAGCAATGAGCAGTTCTTC. The variable domain in full, with the rest retrieved from reference TRBV7-2 and TRBJ2-1, is GAGVSQSPSNKVTEKGKDVELRCDPISGHTALYWYRQSLGQGLEFLIYFQGNSAPDKSGLPSDRFSAERTGGSVSTLTIQRTQQEDSAVYLCASSLIAGSNEQFFGPGTRLTVL.